Listed here is a single T cell receptor beta chain. The clone's antigen remains unknown. The sample holds no much larger clone one base away, and base qualities are not on file. V ends up 4 bases short and J 7 bases short, with an unmatched junction base count of 7. The CDR3 holds 16 amino acids from the cysteine to the phenylalanine. Of all the DNA, just the CDR3 is kept, 48 bases in frame from base 1. The germline V gene provides CDR1 MRHNA and CDR2 SNTAGT. TCR cDNA was synthesized by 5'RACE template switching, through which a universal primer site and unique molecular identifiers were introduced. Priming for cDNA synthesis came from both the TCR alpha and TCR beta constant segments. Library amplification involved two PCR steps, and the second step added sample barcodes and sequencing adapters. Libraries were sequenced on Illumina HiSeq 2500 (2x100 bp) or NovaSeq (2x150 bp). Under the source paper's analysis protocol: MIGEC handled demultiplexing of reads and collapsing into UMI consensus sequences, while MiXCR performed V(D)J alignment. Using edgeR on replicate PBMC samples, clonotypes were called vaccine-responding if FDR was below 0.01 and the log2 fold change was above 5 up to day 15. CD4 or CD8 identity was assigned to each bulk clonotype according to whether the clonotype was present at higher abundance in the sequenced CD4 repertoire or the sequenced CD8 repertoire. The public sequencing data were trimmed at Q25 with fastp and processed into clonotypes with MiXCR by TCRdb, which kept only in-frame beta chains. Rows matching on CDR3 protein sequence are summarized as one entry with the most common DNA and genes. TCRdb, rather than the study authors, made the V and J calls. This sample gives around 350,000 distinct CDR3 sequences in total; under 14% of them show up just once. The ten largest clonotypes hold roughly 18% of the sample.

This record belongs to a study of T cells after yellow fever vaccination (dated by TCRdb to the late 2010s). Notes on the research overall: The SMART-Seq v4 Ultra Low Input RNA kit was used to prepare libraries from fractions with low cell numbers. Bulk TCR alpha and beta repertoires were sequenced longitudinally to track T-cell clones before and after primary and booster YFV17D yellow fever vaccination. Two healthy male donors, one aged 18 to 30 and one aged 30 to 40 years, made up the cohort. Blood was collected at multiple timepoints before and after primary and secondary immunization, and bulk PBMC replicates and cell subsets were isolated. Paper-wide results and their limitations: Most clones expanded after primary vaccination (approximately 95% of CD4 and around 88% of CD8) were re-detected after the booster, suggesting that broad memory maintenance occurred. Because the study included only a couple of donors, the extent to which the findings can be generalized is limited. Computational filtering was needed because FACS-sorted repertoires could contain abundant contaminating clonotypes from the bulk population. The secondary T-cell response was found to be weaker but faster than the primary response, with a peak reached on day 5 rather than on day 15. A small fraction of clonotypes appeared in both the CD4 and CD8 compartments, likely as a result of convergent recombination.

The label giving this sample's treatment or condition can be read as: live attenuated yellow fever vaccine strain. At every blood-draw timepoint, two biological replicates of bulk PBMCs were collected. PBMCs were isolated from peripheral blood using a standard Ficoll-Paque protocol. TriZol was used to extract RNA from bulk PBMCs, from CD4 and CD8 fractions, and from dextramer-positive and dextramer-negative fractions. The sample was PBMCs, taken on the day of the first yellow fever vaccination. This clonotype was sampled from a man aged 18 to 30 who received the YFV17D yellow fever vaccine. This receptor chain uses TRBV6-4 and TRBJ2-1; 13 of the junction bases match TRBD2. CDR3 protein: CASSATSGGAGNEQFF. The DNA sequence is TGTGCCAGCAGTGCTACTAGCGGGGGGGCAGGGAATGAGCAGTTCTTC.